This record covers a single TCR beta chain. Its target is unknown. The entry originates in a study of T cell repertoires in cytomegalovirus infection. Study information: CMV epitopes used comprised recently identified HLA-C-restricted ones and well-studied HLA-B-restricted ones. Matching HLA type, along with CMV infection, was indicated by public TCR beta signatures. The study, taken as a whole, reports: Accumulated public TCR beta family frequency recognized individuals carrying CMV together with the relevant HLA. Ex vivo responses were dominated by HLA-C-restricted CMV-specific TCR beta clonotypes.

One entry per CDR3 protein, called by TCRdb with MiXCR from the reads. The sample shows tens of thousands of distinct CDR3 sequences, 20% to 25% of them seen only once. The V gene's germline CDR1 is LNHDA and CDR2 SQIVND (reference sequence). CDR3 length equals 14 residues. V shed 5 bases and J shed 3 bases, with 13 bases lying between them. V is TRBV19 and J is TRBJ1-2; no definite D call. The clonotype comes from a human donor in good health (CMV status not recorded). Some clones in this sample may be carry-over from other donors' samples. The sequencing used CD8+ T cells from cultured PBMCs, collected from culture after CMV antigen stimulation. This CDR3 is CASSSSYPDYGYTF. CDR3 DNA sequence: TGTGCCAGTAGTTCCAGTTACCCTGACTATGGCTACACCTTC.